These T cell receptor beta chains were read from a single sample in a study of lymphopenia after photon versus proton radiotherapy. TCRdb's table, derived via immunoSEQ multiplex PCR, lists solely in-frame clones and lacks some. This sample yields around 23,000 clones, of which about nine tenths are seen a single time; roughly 9.7% belongs to the top ten. This specimen consisted of peripheral blood, obtained from a patient treated with proton-based radiotherapy. Every receptor here comes from a woman in her 70s with pancreatic cancer. Some clones in this sample may be carry-over from other donors' samples. The CDR3 runs from the conserved cysteine through the conserved F or W. The D gene is left open where the match is weak. Clone size is not always given. Where it is, it says once, few, many or a class for expanded clones.

V gene,J gene,clone size,D gene,CDR3 protein,CDR3 DNA
TRBV7-2,TRBJ1-2,NA,NA,CASSLGQNYGYTF,TGTGCCAGCAGCTTAGGACAGAACTATGGCTACACCTTC
TRBV7-9,TRBJ2-7,NA,TRBD1,CASSYLRGQGSEQYF,TGTGCCAGCAGCTACTTAAGGGGACAGGGAAGCGAGCAGTACTTC
TRBV20-1,TRBJ2-7,NA,NA,CSALENEQYF,TGCAGTGCCCTTGAGAACGAGCAGTACTTC
TRBV20-1,TRBJ2-1,NA,NA,CSGAWGNEQFF,TGCAGTGGCGCCTGGGGAAATGAGCAGTTCTTC
TRBV10-2,TRBJ2-1,NA,NA,CASSESPGKNEQFF,TGCGCCAGCAGTGAGTCGCCAGGGAAGAATGAGCAGTTCTTC
TRBV28,TRBJ2-7,NA,TRBD2,CASIGSGKSYEQYF,TGTGCCAGTATTGGTAGCGGGAAGTCCTACGAGCAGTACTTC
TRBV25-1,TRBJ2-3,NA,NA,CASSALTGEVTDTQYF,TGTGCCAGCAGTGCCTTAACGGGAGAGGTAACAGATACGCAGTATTTT
TRBV4-2,TRBJ2-2,NA,NA,CASSQHLTGELFF,TGTGCCAGCAGCCAACACCTCACCGGGGAGCTGTTTTTT
TRBV5-1,TRBJ2-3,NA,NA,CASSGGSTDTQYF,TGCGCCAGCAGCGGCGGCAGCACAGATACGCAGTATTTT
TRBV28,TRBJ2-1,few,TRBD2,CASTRMGLAGGSSYNEQFF,TGTGCCAGCACGCGTATGGGACTAGCGGGAGGTAGCTCCTACAATGAGCAGTTCTTC
TRBV29-1,TRBJ2-2,NA,NA,CSVYKANTGELFF,TGCAGCGTTTACAAGGCGAACACCGGGGAGCTGTTTTTT
TRBV11-2,TRBJ1-6,NA,NA,CASSSYLANSPLHF,TGTGCCAGCAGCTCGTATCTGGCCAATTCACCCCTCCACTTT
TRBV5-8,TRBJ2-2,NA,NA,CASSLQGTGELFF,TGTGCCAGCAGCTTGCAGGGCACCGGGGAGCTGTTTTTT
TRBV29-1,TRBJ2-3,NA,TRBD1,CSASGQGVDTQYF,TGCAGCGCGTCGGGACAGGGAGTAGATACGCAGTATTTT
TRBV7-9,TRBJ1-1,NA,NA,CASSLVGATEAFF,TGTGCCAGCAGCTTAGTTGGCGCAACTGAAGCTTTCTTT
TRBV11-2,TRBJ2-2,once,NA,CASSLVRGGTGELFF,TGTGCCAGCAGCTTAGTTCGGGGAGGCACCGGGGAGCTGTTTTTT
TRBV29-1,TRBJ2-2,NA,NA,CSVGGTANTGELFF,TGCAGCGTTGGGGGGACTGCGAACACCGGGGAGCTGTTTTTT
TRBV12-1,TRBJ2-7,NA,NA,CASSAPGLQYEQYF,TGTGCCAGCAGCGCCCCGGGACTCCAATACGAGCAGTACTTC
TRBV5-4,TRBJ1-4,NA,NA,CASSSEGSTLNEKLFF,TGTGCCAGCAGCTCAGAGGGATCGACGCTTAATGAAAAACTGTTTTTT
TRBV27,TRBJ1-1,NA,NA,CASSFGKNTEAFF,TGTGCCAGCAGTTTCGGCAAGAACACTGAAGCTTTCTTT
TRBV7-2,TRBJ2-5,NA,TRBD2,CASSTRLAGGGETQYF,TGTGCCAGCAGCACCAGACTAGCGGGAGGGGGTGAGACCCAGTACTTC
TRBV11-2,TRBJ1-5,NA,TRBD1,CASSPGQVFNQPQHF,TGTGCCAGCAGTCCGGGACAGGTATTCAATCAGCCCCAGCATTTT
TRBV6-5,TRBJ1-2,few,TRBD1,CASSRGQSRGYTF,TGTGCCAGCAGCAGGGGACAGTCTCGTGGCTACACCTTC
TRBV5-1,TRBJ2-7,NA,NA,CASSLGGARARDEQYF,TGCGCCAGCAGCTTAGGGGGGGCCCGGGCGAGGGACGAGCAGTACTTC
TRBV7-9,TRBJ2-3,few,TRBD1,CASSPTGSSTDTQYF,TGTGCCAGCAGCCCGACAGGGTCTAGCACAGATACGCAGTATTTT
TRBV25-1,TRBJ1-1,NA,TRBD1,CASSVGTGGSEAFF,TGTGCCAGCAGTGTCGGGACAGGGGGCTCCGAAGCTTTCTTT
TRBV7-9,TRBJ2-3,NA,TRBD1,CASSLEGYRDRGLDTQYF,TGTGCCAGCAGCCTCGAAGGGTATAGGGACAGGGGGCTAGATACGCAGTATTTT
TRBV6-1,TRBJ2-1,NA,NA,CASNVFRDGYNEQFF,TGTGCCAGCAATGTTTTCCGGGACGGCTACAATGAGCAGTTCTTC
TRBV19,TRBJ1-6,NA,NA,CASSIASTGWTINSPLHF,TGTGCCAGTAGTATAGCCTCGACGGGTTGGACGATCAATTCACCCCTCCACTTT
TRBV7-2,TRBJ2-1,NA,TRBD2,CASSASGRAHEQFF,TGTGCCAGCAGCGCTAGCGGGAGGGCCCATGAGCAGTTCTTC
TRBV13,TRBJ1-1,NA,NA,CASSLWRGTGTEAFF,TGTGCCAGCAGCTTATGGCGGGGTACGGGCACTGAAGCTTTCTTT
TRBV4-3,TRBJ1-4,NA,TRBD1,CASSQGQGNEKLFF,TGCGCCAGCAGCCAAGGACAGGGTAATGAAAAACTGTTTTTT
TRBV19,TRBJ1-6,NA,NA,CASSISEAYNSPLHF,TGTGCCAGTAGTATCTCGGAGGCCTATAATTCACCCCTCCACTTT
TRBV5-1,TRBJ2-2,NA,NA,CASSLAVSGELFF,TGCGCCAGCAGCTTGGCCGTATCTGGGGAGCTGTTTTTT
TRBV7-3,TRBJ1-1,few,NA,CASSYGPNTEAFF,TGTGCCAGCAGCTACGGGCCCAACACTGAAGCTTTCTTT
TRBV10-3,TRBJ1-1,NA,NA,CAISAGDAEAFF,TGTGCCATCAGTGCGGGCGATGCTGAAGCTTTCTTT
TRBV7-9,TRBJ1-2,NA,NA,CASSLVGAGFTNYGYTF,TGTGCCAGCAGCTTAGTAGGGGCAGGGTTCACTAACTATGGCTACACCTTC
TRBV7-2,TRBJ2-1,NA,NA,CASSLAAVMNEQFF,TGTGCCAGCAGCTTAGCGGCAGTAATGAATGAGCAGTTCTTC
TRBV7-2,TRBJ2-2,NA,NA,CASSLALDGELFF,TGTGCCAGCAGCTTAGCACTGGACGGGGAGCTGTTTTTT
TRBV5-1,TRBJ2-1,NA,NA,CASSLGGLIIEQFF,TGCGCCAGCAGCTTGGGAGGACTAATCATTGAGCAGTTCTTC
TRBV2,TRBJ2-2,once,NA,CASTAGLSTGELFF,TGTGCCAGCACGGCAGGGCTCAGCACCGGGGAGCTGTTTTTT
TRBV28,TRBJ2-1,NA,TRBD1,CASSPTGDGYNEQFF,TGTGCCAGCAGCCCGACAGGGGATGGGTACAATGAGCAGTTCTTC
TRBV5-4,TRBJ2-4,NA,NA,CASSPDSGQDIQYF,TGTGCCAGCAGCCCGGACAGCGGTCAGGACATTCAGTACTTC